The clone carrying this T cell receptor beta chain came up a few times. The junction shows a germline mismatch at one end, possibly a read error. These data come from a study of blood T cells in healthy people across ages. A J-beta primer mix and a sample-barcoded 5' primer were used in a second PCR of roughly 6 to 12 cycles. A tag from a template-switch adaptor with 12 random nucleotides marked each cDNA molecule. TCRdb recomputed calls from the 5' RACE reads with MiXCR, one row per CDR3 protein. The table shows some 1.5 million distinct CDR3 sequences, with roughly 30% occurring only once. CDR1 SQVTM and CDR2 ANQGSEA come from the germline V gene. This CDR3 region has 13 residues. The extraction recovered at least 5.5 micrograms of total RNA per sample.

The sequence derives from a woman under 40 in good health. The sample consisted of blood. The chain joins TRBV29-1 to TRBJ1-4; maybe TRBD1 (5 bases). The CDR3: CSVEGDLDEKLFF. In DNA form, the CDR3 reads TGCAGCGTCGAAGGGGACTTGGACGAAAAACTGTTTTTT.